The source of this T cell receptor beta chain is a study of T-cell memory formation after mild COVID-19. Study-level points and caveats: Prior to infection, memory already included some responding clones, suggesting cross-reactive memory joined.

TCRdb fed the 5' RACE reads into MiXCR, producing one record per CDR3 protein. The sample includes about 400,000 distinct CDR3 sequences, approximately 19% of them seen just once. Remarks on this clonotype: Its cognate antigen is unknown.

The CDR3 covers 15 residues. The ends lost 4 bases at V and 3 bases at J; junction bases unmatched: 6. CDR1 and CDR2 from the germline V gene are SGDLS and YYNGEE. The receptor was isolated from a man younger than 35 who had mild COVID-19 (a few samples of this study predate the infection). Cell type and time point are not known. This chain links TRBV9 with TRBJ1-5; 8 nucleotides align to TRBD1. The sample consisted of PBMCs or a T cell subset sorted from them (not recorded which). DNA of the CDR3: TGTGCCAGCAGCACCGAGGGACAGGACAATCAGCCCCAGCATTTT. The encoded protein is CASSTEGQDNQPQHF.